The entry below gives a single T cell receptor beta chain sequence along with its context. As yet, its antigen is unknown. This sample stems from a study of shared clonotypes between healthy human individuals. Whole-study results and caveats: Clonotype sharing among donors likely depends on sequencing depth. There were few donors, and this limited the genetic and exposure-history diversity represented.

The repertoire was sequenced with immunoSEQ multiplex PCR; TCRdb's copy has only in-frame clones and lacks some. The repertoire holds about 380,000 clones, about 96% seen once, with 0.32% in the top ten. This CDR3 contains 16 residues. Germline lookup yields CDR1 SGHVS and CDR2 FNYEAQ. Trimming removed 3 bases from V and 5 bases from J, with 16 bases in between. The sequenced sample was memory CD8+ T cells sorted from blood. Subset specified: CD45RO+ cells pooled with CCR7-negative TemRA cells. The sequence was collected from a man younger than 45 in good health. V is TRBV7-6 and J is TRBJ2-2; D remains ambiguous. CDR3 residues: CASSLMSLGKTGELFF. The CDR3 DNA is TGTGCCAGCAGCTTGATGTCCCTGGGGAAAACCGGGGAGCTGTTTTTT. Variable domain in full (rest from reference TRBV7-6 and TRBJ2-2): GAGVSQSPRYKVTKRGQDVALRCDPISGHVSLYWYRQALGQGPEFLTYFNYEAQQDKSGLPNDRFSAERPEGSISTLTIQRTEQRDSAMYRCASSLMSLGKTGELFFGEGSRLTVL.